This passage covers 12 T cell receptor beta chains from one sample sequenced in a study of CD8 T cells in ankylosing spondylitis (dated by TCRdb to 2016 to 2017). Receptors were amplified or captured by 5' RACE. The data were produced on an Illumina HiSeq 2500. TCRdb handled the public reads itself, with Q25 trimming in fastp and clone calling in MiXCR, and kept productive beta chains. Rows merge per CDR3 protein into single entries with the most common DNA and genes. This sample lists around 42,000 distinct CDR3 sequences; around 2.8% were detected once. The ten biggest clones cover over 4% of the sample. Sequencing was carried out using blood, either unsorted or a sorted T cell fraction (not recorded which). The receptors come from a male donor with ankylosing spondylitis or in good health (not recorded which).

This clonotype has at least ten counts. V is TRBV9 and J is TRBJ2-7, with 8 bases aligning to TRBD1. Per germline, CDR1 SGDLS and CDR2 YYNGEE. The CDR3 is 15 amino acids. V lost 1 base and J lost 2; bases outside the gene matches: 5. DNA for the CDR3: TGTGCCAGCAGCGTAATGTCAGGGGGCCCCTACGAGCAGTACTTC. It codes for CASSVMSGGPYEQYF.

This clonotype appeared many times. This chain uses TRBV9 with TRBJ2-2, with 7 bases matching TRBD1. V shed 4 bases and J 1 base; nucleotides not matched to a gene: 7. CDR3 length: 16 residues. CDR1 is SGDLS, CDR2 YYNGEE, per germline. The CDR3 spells CASSPRQGLNTGELFF. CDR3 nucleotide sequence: TGTGCCAGCAGCCCAAGACAGGGCCTGAACACCGGGGAGCTGTTTTTT.

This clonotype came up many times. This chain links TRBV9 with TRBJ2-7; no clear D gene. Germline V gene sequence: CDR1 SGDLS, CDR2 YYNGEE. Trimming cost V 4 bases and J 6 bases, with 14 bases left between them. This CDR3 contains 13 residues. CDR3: CASSSLGRSEQYF. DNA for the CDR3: TGTGCCAGCAGCTCTCTGGGCAGGTCCGAGCAGTACTTC.

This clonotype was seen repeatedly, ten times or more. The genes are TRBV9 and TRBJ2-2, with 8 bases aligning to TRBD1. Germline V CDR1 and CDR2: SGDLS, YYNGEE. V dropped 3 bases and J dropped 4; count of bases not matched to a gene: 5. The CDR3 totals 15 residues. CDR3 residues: CASSARGQGTGELFF. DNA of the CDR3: TGTGCCAGCAGCGCCAGGGGGCAGGGCACCGGGGAGCTGTTTTTT. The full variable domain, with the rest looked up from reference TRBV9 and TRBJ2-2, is DSGVTQTPKHLITATGQRVTLRCSPRSGDLSVYWYQQSLDQGLQFLIQYYNGEERAKGNILERFSAQQFPDLHSELNLSSLELGDSALYFCASSARGQGTGELFFGEGSRLTVL.

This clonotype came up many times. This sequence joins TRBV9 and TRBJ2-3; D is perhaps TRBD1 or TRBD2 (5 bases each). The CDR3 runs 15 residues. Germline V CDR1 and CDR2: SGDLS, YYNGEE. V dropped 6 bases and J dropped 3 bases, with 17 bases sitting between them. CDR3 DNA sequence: TGTGCCAGCACGGGGCTAAATTTGGGGACAGATACGCAGTATTTT. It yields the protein CASTGLNLGTDTQYF. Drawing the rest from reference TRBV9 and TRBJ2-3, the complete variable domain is DSGVTQTPKHLITATGQRVTLRCSPRSGDLSVYWYQQSLDQGLQFLIQYYNGEERAKGNILERFSAQQFPDLHSELNLSSLELGDSALYFCASTGLNLGTDTQYFGPGTRLTVL.

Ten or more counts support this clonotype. Here the CDR3 reads CASSVVSASDTQYF. The CDR3 DNA is TGTGCCAGCAGCGTAGTGTCTGCATCAGATACGCAGTATTTT. The V gene is TRBV9, the J gene TRBJ2-3; D not certain. There are 14 residues in the CDR3. From germline, CDR1 is SGDLS and CDR2 YYNGEE. Trimming removed 0 bases at V and 4 bases at J, with 9 bases between.

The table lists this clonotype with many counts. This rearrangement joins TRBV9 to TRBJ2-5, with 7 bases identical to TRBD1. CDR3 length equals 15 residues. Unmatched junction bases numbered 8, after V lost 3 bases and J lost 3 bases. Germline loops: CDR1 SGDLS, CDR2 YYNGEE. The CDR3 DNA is TGTGCCAGCAGCGCCTCCGCTACAGGGGAAGAGACCCAGTACTTC. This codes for CASSASATGEETQYF.

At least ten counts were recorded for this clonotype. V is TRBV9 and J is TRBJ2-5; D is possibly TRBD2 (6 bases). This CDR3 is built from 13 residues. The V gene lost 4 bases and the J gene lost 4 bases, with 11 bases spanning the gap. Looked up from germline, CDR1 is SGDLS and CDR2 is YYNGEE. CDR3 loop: CASSSRRGETQYF. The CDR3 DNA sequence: TGTGCCAGCAGCTCCCGGAGGGGAGAGACCCAGTACTTC.

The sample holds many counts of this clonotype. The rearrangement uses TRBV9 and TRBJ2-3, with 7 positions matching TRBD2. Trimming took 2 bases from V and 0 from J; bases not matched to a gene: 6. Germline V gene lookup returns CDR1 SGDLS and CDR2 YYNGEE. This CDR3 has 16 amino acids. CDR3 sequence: CASSVTGGVSTDTQYF. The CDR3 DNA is TGTGCCAGCAGCGTGACGGGGGGAGTTAGCACAGATACGCAGTATTTT.

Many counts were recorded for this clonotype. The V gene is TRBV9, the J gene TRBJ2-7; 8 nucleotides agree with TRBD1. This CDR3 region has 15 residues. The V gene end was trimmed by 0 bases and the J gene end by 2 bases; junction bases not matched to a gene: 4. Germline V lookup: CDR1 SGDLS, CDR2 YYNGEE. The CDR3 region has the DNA TGTGCCAGCAGCGTAGGTGGACAGGGACCCTACGAGCAGTACTTC. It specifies CASSVGGQGPYEQYF.

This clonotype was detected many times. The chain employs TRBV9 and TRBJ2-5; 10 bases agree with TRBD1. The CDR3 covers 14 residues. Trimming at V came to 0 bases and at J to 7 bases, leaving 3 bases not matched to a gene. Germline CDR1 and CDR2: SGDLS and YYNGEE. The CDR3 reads CASSVVWTGGTQYF. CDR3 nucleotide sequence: TGTGCCAGCAGCGTAGTTTGGACAGGGGGGACCCAGTACTTC.

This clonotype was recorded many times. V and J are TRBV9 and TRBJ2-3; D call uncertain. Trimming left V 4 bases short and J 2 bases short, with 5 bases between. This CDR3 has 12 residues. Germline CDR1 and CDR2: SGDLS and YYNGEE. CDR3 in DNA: TGTGCCAGCAGCATTACCACAGATACGCAGTATTTT. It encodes CASSITTDTQYF. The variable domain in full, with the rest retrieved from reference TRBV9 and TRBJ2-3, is DSGVTQTPKHLITATGQRVTLRCSPRSGDLSVYWYQQSLDQGLQFLIQYYNGEERAKGNILERFSAQQFPDLHSELNLSSLELGDSALYFCASSITTDTQYFGPGTRLTVL.